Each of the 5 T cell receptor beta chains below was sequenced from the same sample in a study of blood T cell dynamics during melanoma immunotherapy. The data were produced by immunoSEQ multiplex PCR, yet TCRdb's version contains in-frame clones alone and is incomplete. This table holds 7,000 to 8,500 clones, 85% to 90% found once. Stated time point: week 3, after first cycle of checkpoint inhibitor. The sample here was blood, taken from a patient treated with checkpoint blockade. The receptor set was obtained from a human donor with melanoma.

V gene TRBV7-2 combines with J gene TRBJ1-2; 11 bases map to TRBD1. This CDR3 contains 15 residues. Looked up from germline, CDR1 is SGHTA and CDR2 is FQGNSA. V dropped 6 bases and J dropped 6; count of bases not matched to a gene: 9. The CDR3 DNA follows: TGTGCCAGCAGGGCTGGACAGGGGGCTGTGGATGGCTACACCTTC. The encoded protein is CASRAGQGAVDGYTF.

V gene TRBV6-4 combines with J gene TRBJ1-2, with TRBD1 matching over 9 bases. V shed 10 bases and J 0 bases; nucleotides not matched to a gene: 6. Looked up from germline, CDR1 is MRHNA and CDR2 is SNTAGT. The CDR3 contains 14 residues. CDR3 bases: TGTGCCACCCGACAGGGGGGCGCTAACTATGGCTACACCTTC. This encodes CATRQGGANYGYTF.

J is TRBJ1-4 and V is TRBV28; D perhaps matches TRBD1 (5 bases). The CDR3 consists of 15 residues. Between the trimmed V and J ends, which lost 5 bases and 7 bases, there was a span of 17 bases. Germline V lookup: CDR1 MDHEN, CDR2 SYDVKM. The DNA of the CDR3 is TGTGCCAGCAGTACGGTTGCGGGGGGGAGTGAAAAACTGTTTTTT. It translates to CASSTVAGGSEKLFF.

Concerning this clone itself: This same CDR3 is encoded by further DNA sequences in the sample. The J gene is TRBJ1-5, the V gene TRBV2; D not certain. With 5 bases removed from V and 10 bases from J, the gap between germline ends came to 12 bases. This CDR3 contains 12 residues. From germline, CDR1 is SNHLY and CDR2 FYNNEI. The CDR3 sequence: CASSLGFQPQHF. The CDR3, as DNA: TGTGCCAGCAGTCTTGGTTTTCAACCCCAGCATTTT.

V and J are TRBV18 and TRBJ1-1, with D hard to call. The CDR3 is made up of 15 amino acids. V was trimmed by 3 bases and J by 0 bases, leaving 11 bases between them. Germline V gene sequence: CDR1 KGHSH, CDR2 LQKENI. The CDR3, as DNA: TGTGCCAGCTCACCCCGGTTGTCAATGAACACTGAAGCTTTCTTT. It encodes CASSPRLSMNTEAFF.